These 31 T cell receptor beta chains share one sample of origin, sequenced in a study of shared clonotypes between healthy human individuals. The protocol was immunoSEQ multiplex PCR, while the TCRdb copy is restricted to in-frame clones and leaves out a portion. The sample carries about 1 million clones, around 76% recorded once. The sequenced material came from memory CD4+ T cells sorted from blood. Subset reported: CD45RA-negative fraction. The receptors come from a man aged 18 to 30 in good health.

A note on this clone: A much larger clone differs from this one at a single base, so this may be a read error. This CDR3 is also generated by other DNA sequences in the sample. The CDR3 nucleotides read TGTGCCAGCAGCTTAGCGGGAGGAACCTACAATGAGCAGTTCTTC. As protein: CASSLAGGTYNEQFF. The chain employs TRBV7-2 and TRBJ2-1; maybe TRBD2 (6 bases). The germline gives CDR1 SGHTA, CDR2 FQGNSA. With 0 bases removed from V and 2 bases from J, the gap between germline ends came to 8 bases. The CDR3 consists of 15 residues.

For the CDR3, the DNA is TGCGCCAGCAGCTTAACGGGACAGGGGGCAAACGAGCAGTACTTC. It is translated as CASSLTGQGANEQYF. V gene TRBV5-1 combines with J gene TRBJ2-7, with 12 bases identical to TRBD1. V was pared by 2 bases and J by 5 bases, with 5 bases of the junction left unmatched. Germline V gene data show CDR1 as SGHRS and CDR2 as YFSETQ. The CDR3 extends over 15 amino acids. Using reference TRBV5-1 and TRBJ2-7 for the parts outside the CDR3, the full variable domain is KAGVTQTPRYLIKTRGQQVTLSCSPISGHRSVSWYQQTPGQGLQFLFEYFSETQRNKGNFPGRFSGRQFSNSRSEMNVSTLELGDSALYLCASSLTGQGANEQYFGPGTRLTVT.

This chain joins TRBV28 and TRBJ1-5; maybe TRBD1 (5 bases). In germline, CDR1 is MDHEN, CDR2 SYDVKM. V gave up 7 bases and J gave up 6 bases, with 10 bases separating them. This CDR3 region has 12 residues. The DNA for the CDR3 is TGTGCCAGCACGGGAGGGACTCAGCCCCAGCATTTT. This gives the protein CASTGGTQPQHF. Variable domain in full (rest from reference TRBV28 and TRBJ1-5): DVKVTQSSRYLVKRTGEKVFLECVQDMDHENMFWYRQDPGLGLRLIYFSYDVKMKEKGDIPEGYSVSREKKERFSLILESASTNQTSMYLCASTGGTQPQHFGDGTRLSIL.

This clone turned up a few times. A junction boundary mismatches the germline segment, possibly from a read error. This chain joins TRBV7-7 and TRBJ2-2; 9 positions agree with TRBD2. The CDR3 consists of 16 residues. CDR1 is SSHAT, CDR2 FNYEAQ, per germline (reference sequence). CDR3 in DNA: TGTGCTAGCAGCTTAGGGCCTAGCGGGGCGTTCGGGGAGCTGTTTTTT. The encoded protein is CASSLGPSGAFGELFF.

The rearrangement links TRBV19 to TRBJ2-6; D gene unclear. CDR3 size: 15 residues. CDR1 LNHDA and CDR2 SQIVND come from the germline V gene (reference sequence). Trimming left V 4 bases short and J 0 bases short, with 7 bases between. The CDR3 sequence: CASSKLHSGANVLTF. CDR3 bases: TGTGCCAGTAGTAAATTACACTCTGGGGCCAACGTCCTGACTTTC.

J is TRBJ2-2 and V is TRBV2; possibly TRBD1 or TRBD2 for D (6 bases each). Per germline, CDR1 SNHLY and CDR2 FYNNEI. Deletions cut 6 bases from V and 4 bases from J, with 9 bases between. This CDR3 is 13 amino acids long. The CDR3, as DNA: TGTGCCAGCAGAGGGGGGTCCACCGGGGAGCTGTTTTTT. This translates into CASRGGSTGELFF.

The chain carries TRBV18 and TRBJ2-5; 9 bases are a match to TRBD2. Trimming removed 0 bases from V and 3 bases from J; junction bases left unmatched: 11. The CDR3 consists of 18 residues. Germline CDR1 is KGHSH and CDR2 is LQKENI. The CDR3 DNA follows: TGTGCCAGCTCACCACCGGGGGTAGCGGGGGCGCGAAAAGAGACCCAGTACTTC. It yields the protein CASSPPGVAGARKETQYF.

The table lists this clone with a count of one. This sequence joins TRBV6-6 and TRBJ1-5; 9 bases agree with TRBD1. J lost 3 bases, V lost 8 bases, and 8 bases had no gene match. Germline loops: CDR1 MNHNY, CDR2 SVGAGI (reference sequence). The CDR3 is made up of 15 amino acids. CDR3 nucleotide sequence: TGTGCCAGCTGGGGACAGGGCCACGTCAATCAGCCCCAGCATTTT. Translating gives CASWGQGHVNQPQHF.

This clone was seen a handful of times. Other DNA sequences in this specimen translate into the identical CDR3. The gene calls are TRBV5-1 and TRBJ2-7; 10 nucleotides line up with TRBD1. With 4 bases clipped from V and 4 bases from J, the junction kept 5 bases outside the gene matches. Germline V gene data show CDR1 as SGHRS and CDR2 as YFSETQ. This CDR3 has 14 residues. The DNA of the CDR3 is TGCGCCAGCAGCCTGGGACAGGGGTCATACGAGCAGTACTTC. Protein: CASSLGQGSYEQYF.

This rearrangement joins TRBV30 to TRBJ1-4; D unclear. Trimming left V 5 bases short and J 7 bases short, with 11 bases between. This CDR3 is built from 12 residues. Germline V lookup: CDR1 GTSNPN, CDR2 SVGIG (reference sequence). The CDR3 nucleotides read TGTGCCTGGGCCCTCGGTCGTGAAAAACTGTTTTTT. It specifies CAWALGREKLFF. Variable domain in full (rest from reference TRBV30 and TRBJ1-4): SQTIHQWPATLVQPVGSPLSLECTVEGTSNPNLYWYRQAAGRGLQLLFYSVGIGQISSEVPQNLSASRPQDRQFILSSKKLLLSDSGFYLCAWALGREKLFFGSGTQLSVL.

The chain has TRBV7-9 and TRBJ2-5; D may match TRBD1 or TRBD2 (5 bases each). V lost 2 bases, J lost 2 bases, and 12 bases lay in between. Germline V gene data show CDR1 as SEHNR and CDR2 as FQNEAQ (reference sequence). The CDR3 has 15 residues. The CDR3 bases are TGTGCCAGCAGCTTAAGGGGCGGGTTACAAGAGACCCAGTACTTC. Its protein is CASSLRGGLQETQYF.

This chain uses TRBV6-6 with TRBJ2-7; TRBD2 might be the D (5 bases). Germline V gives CDR1 MNHNY, CDR2 SVGAGI (reference sequence). V was clipped by 5 bases and J by 6 bases, with 17 bases between them. The CDR3 covers 14 residues. The DNA for the CDR3 is TGTGCCAGCAGTCCAGGCGGGCCTGGGAGCGAGCAGTACTTC. It translates to CASSPGGPGSEQYF.

This clone was seen a handful of times. The chain combines TRBV28 with TRBJ2-5; maybe TRBD1 (7 bases). There are 13 residues in the CDR3. V shed 6 bases and J shed 10 bases, with 18 bases lying between them. The germline gives CDR1 MDHEN, CDR2 SYDVKM. CDR3 sequence (DNA): TGTGCCAGCAGCCCCCCAGGGGGGTTGGTCCAGTACTTC. This codes for CASSPPGGLVQYF. Complete variable domain (other parts from reference TRBV28 and TRBJ2-5): DVKVTQSSRYLVKRTGEKVFLECVQDMDHENMFWYRQDPGLGLRLIYFSYDVKMKEKGDIPEGYSVSREKKERFSLILESASTNQTSMYLCASSPPGGLVQYFGPGTRLLVL.

This clone turned up a few times. The chain uses TRBV7-8 and TRBJ2-7; 9 bases match TRBD2. The CDR3 has 13 amino acids. The V segment lost 6 bases and the J segment 2 bases; nucleotides outside the gene matches: 2. Germline loops: CDR1 SGHVS, CDR2 FQNEAQ. The DNA of the CDR3 is TGTGCCAGCAGGCGGGGGGGGACCTACGAGCAGTACTTC. Its protein is CASRRGGTYEQYF. Full variable domain (remainder filled in from reference TRBV7-8 and TRBJ2-7): GAGVSQSPRYKVAKRGQDVALRCDPISGHVSLFWYQQALGQGPEFLTYFQNEAQLDKSGLPSDRFFAERPEGSVSTLKIQRTQQEDSAVYLCASRRGGTYEQYFGPGTRLTVT.

The chain combines TRBV23-1 with TRBJ1-4; the D is unclear. TRBV23-1 is an ORF, and what it does is uncertain. CDR3 length equals 16 residues. Trimming shortened V by 0 bases and J by 5 bases, and 13 bases separated the two germline ends. This chain's CDR3 is CASSQSSSLGNEKLFF. CDR3 nucleotides: TGCGCCAGCAGTCAATCGAGCAGTCTGGGAAATGAAAAACTGTTTTTT.

The V gene is TRBV23-1, the J gene TRBJ2-2; TRBD2 matches 7 bases. TRBV23-1 is reported as an ORF; its role is uncertain. The CDR3 runs 16 residues. Losses at the gene ends were 6 bases for V and 6 bases for J; bases not matched to a gene: 13. The CDR3 is CASSPRGGWAPGELFF. CDR3 nucleotide sequence: TGCGCCAGCAGCCCCCGGGGAGGGTGGGCCCCCGGGGAGCTGTTTTTT.

This clone came up a few times. The chain carries TRBV19 and TRBJ1-2; weak D call: TRBD1 (5 bases). Germline assignment: CDR1 LNHDA and CDR2 SQIVND (reference sequence). The CDR3 length is 14 residues. V was clipped by 5 bases and J by 8 bases, with 18 bases between them. CDR3 amino acids: CASSPLGETWGYTF. In DNA, the CDR3 is TGTGCCAGTAGTCCCTTGGGGGAAACTTGGGGCTACACCTTC.

The chain is built from TRBV6-6 and TRBJ2-5; D may be TRBD1 or TRBD2 (5 bases each). Germline values: CDR1 MNHNY, CDR2 SVGAGI (reference sequence). Trimming pared 5 bases from V and 5 bases from J, leaving 9 bases between. This CDR3 is built from 12 residues. DNA of the CDR3: TGTGCCAGCAGTGGGACGGGGGAGACCCAGTACTTC. It yields the protein CASSGTGETQYF.

Only one count was recorded for this clone. The chain links TRBV5-1 to TRBJ2-1; the D gene is possibly TRBD2 (5 bases). V was clipped by 1 base and J by 5 bases, with 7 bases between them. There are 13 residues in the CDR3. CDR1 is SGHRS, CDR2 YFSETQ, per germline. This CDR3 is CASSLRGDNEQFF. The CDR3 nucleotides are TGCGCCAGCAGCTTGCGGGGAGACAATGAGCAGTTCTTC. The variable domain in full, completed from reference TRBV5-1 and TRBJ2-1, reads KAGVTQTPRYLIKTRGQQVTLSCSPISGHRSVSWYQQTPGQGLQFLFEYFSETQRNKGNFPGRFSGRQFSNSRSEMNVSTLELGDSALYLCASSLRGDNEQFFGPGTRLTVL.

J is TRBJ1-5 and V is TRBV28, with D perhaps TRBD1 (6 bases). CDR3 length: 13 amino acids. Deletions cut 5 bases from V and 7 bases from J, with 12 bases between. The V gene's germline CDR1 is MDHEN and CDR2 SYDVKM. The CDR3 loop reads CASSKGGGQPQHF. As DNA, the CDR3 is TGTGCCAGCAGTAAAGGGGGGGGCCAGCCCCAGCATTTT.

The V call is TRBV7-9, the J call TRBJ1-1; D gene unclear. The V end lost 1 base, the J end lost 5 bases, and 11 bases lay between the germline ends. This CDR3 is built from 14 residues. The germline CDR1 and CDR2 sequences are SEHNR and FQNEAQ (reference sequence). Here the CDR3 reads CASSLVPQETEAFF. For the CDR3, the DNA is TGTGCCAGCAGCTTAGTACCCCAGGAAACTGAAGCTTTCTTT.

V is TRBV27 and J is TRBJ2-7; 9 bases match TRBD1. V shed 6 bases and J 1 base; nucleotides not matched to a gene: 13. The CDR3 runs 17 residues. Per germline, CDR1 MNHEY and CDR2 SMNVEV (reference sequence). Written as DNA, the CDR3 is TGTGCCAGCAGCTTGAGCCGGGACAGGGTTGGGTCCTACGAGCAGTACTTC. It translates to CASSLSRDRVGSYEQYF.

J is TRBJ2-2 and V is TRBV7-9; D remains ambiguous. The V end was cut by 1 base, the J end by 1 base, with 4 bases between. This CDR3 is built from 14 residues. Germline CDR1 is SEHNR and CDR2 is FQNEAQ (reference sequence). CDR3: CASSLVQNTGELFF. The CDR3 DNA reads TGTGCCAGCAGCTTAGTACAGAACACCGGGGAGCTGTTTTTT.

The gene calls are TRBV7-2 and TRBJ2-1; TRBD1 might be the D (6 bases). There are 16 residues in the CDR3. Germline V lookup: CDR1 SGHTA, CDR2 FQGNSA. V gave up 1 base and J gave up 7 bases, with 17 bases separating them. DNA for the CDR3: TGTGCCAGCAGCTTAGTGAGGGCAGGGGCAGGGAATGAGCAGTTCTTC. This translates into CASSLVRAGAGNEQFF. Complete variable domain (other parts from reference TRBV7-2 and TRBJ2-1): GAGVSQSPSNKVTEKGKDVELRCDPISGHTALYWYRQSLGQGLEFLIYFQGNSAPDKSGLPSDRFSAERTGGSVSTLTIQRTQQEDSAVYLCASSLVRAGAGNEQFFGPGTRLTVL.

This chain joins TRBV5-6 and TRBJ2-5, with D uncertain. The ends were cut back, 4 bases at V and 5 bases at J, with 9 bases in the middle. Germline-derived CDR1 and CDR2 are SGHDT and YYEEEE. This CDR3 is 12 amino acids long. The DNA for the CDR3 is TGTGCCAGCAGCCCCTTGGGGGAGACCCAGTACTTC. Translated: CASSPLGETQYF.

J is TRBJ1-1 and V is TRBV6-1; no reliable D call. CDR1 and CDR2 (germline): MNHNS, SASEGT. The CDR3 totals 15 residues. V was shortened by 1 base and J by 4 bases, with 13 bases between the two germline ends. The CDR3 coding sequence is TGTGCCAGCAGTGAAGACAACTCTTACACCACTGAAGCTTTCTTT. Translating gives CASSEDNSYTTEAFF.

This clone showed up just a few times. The identical CDR3 is also encoded by other nucleotide sequences in the sample. This sequence joins TRBV2 and TRBJ1-3, with D unclear. Trimming left V 4 bases short and J 1 base short, with 5 bases between. The CDR3 has 13 residues. Germline lookup yields CDR1 SNHLY and CDR2 FYNNEI. CDR3 in DNA: TGTGCCAGCAGTGTGGGGTCTGGAAACACCATATATTTT. Protein sequence: CASSVGSGNTIYF.

V and J are TRBV28 and TRBJ1-4; 8 nucleotides line up with TRBD1. Trimming cost V 4 bases and J 0 bases; bases outside gene matches: 7. The V gene's germline CDR1 is MDHEN and CDR2 SYDVKM. The CDR3 contains 17 residues. Here the CDR3 DNA reads TGTGCCAGCAGTTCAGGGACAGGCCTTGCAACTAATGAAAAACTGTTTTTT. Its translation is CASSSGTGLATNEKLFF.

This chain uses TRBV7-2 with TRBJ1-4; D gene uncertain. The CDR3 contains 16 residues. V was cut by 1 base and J by 7 bases, with 16 bases left in between. CDR1 SGHTA and CDR2 FQGNSA come from the germline V gene. CDR3 sequence reads: CASSLVPLGLGEKLFF. CDR3 sequence (DNA): TGTGCCAGCAGCTTAGTCCCCCTAGGGCTTGGTGAAAAACTGTTTTTT.

V gene TRBV6-1 combines with J gene TRBJ1-3; D is possibly TRBD1 (5 bases). The CDR3 is 15 amino acids. Germline assignment: CDR1 MNHNS and CDR2 SASEGT. The V end lost 2 bases, the J end lost 7 bases, and 15 bases lay between the germline ends. Written as DNA, the CDR3 is TGTGCCAGCAGTGAAAAGAGGGACCTGAGGAACACCATATATTTT. Translated, it gives CASSEKRDLRNTIYF.

The chain recombines TRBV5-1 with TRBJ2-3; D is ambiguous. This CDR3 comprises 16 residues. Between the trimmed V and J ends, which lost 3 bases and 0 bases, there was a span of 14 bases. Germline CDR1 SGHRS, CDR2 YFSETQ. The CDR3 reads CASSSSGSSSTDTQYF. The CDR3 DNA follows: TGCGCCAGCAGCTCCTCAGGTTCCTCTAGCACAGATACGCAGTATTTT.